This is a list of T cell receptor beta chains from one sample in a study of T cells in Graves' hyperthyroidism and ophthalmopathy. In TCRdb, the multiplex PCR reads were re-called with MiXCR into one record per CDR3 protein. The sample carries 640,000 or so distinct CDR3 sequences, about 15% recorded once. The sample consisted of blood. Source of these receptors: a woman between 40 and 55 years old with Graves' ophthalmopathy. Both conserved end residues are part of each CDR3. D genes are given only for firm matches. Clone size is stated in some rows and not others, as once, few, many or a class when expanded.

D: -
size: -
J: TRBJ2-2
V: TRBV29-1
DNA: TGCAGCCCGACAGCGAACACCGGGGAGCTGTTTTTT
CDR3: CSPTANTGELFF

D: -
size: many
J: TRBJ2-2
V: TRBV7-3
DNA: TGTGCCAGCAGCTCACAAATGAACACCGGGGAGCTGTTTTTT
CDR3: CASSSQMNTGELFF

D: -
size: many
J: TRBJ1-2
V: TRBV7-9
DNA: TGTGCCAGCAGCCCGGTGGGTGCGGCGAACTATGGCTACACCTTC
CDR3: CASSPVGAANYGYTF

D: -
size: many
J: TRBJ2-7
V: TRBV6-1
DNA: TGTGCCAGCAGGCGCACCGGGGTCCCCAATTCCGAGCAGTACTTC
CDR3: CASRRTGVPNSEQYF

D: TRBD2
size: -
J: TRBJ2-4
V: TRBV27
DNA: TGTGCCAGCAGTTTCCTAGCGGGTGGGGCCAAAAACATTCAGTACTTC
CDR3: CASSFLAGGAKNIQYF

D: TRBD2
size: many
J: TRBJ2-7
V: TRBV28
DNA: TGTGCCAGCAGCGAAGCCGCGGGAGGCACTAGCTACGAGCAGTACTTC
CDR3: CASSEAAGGTSYEQYF

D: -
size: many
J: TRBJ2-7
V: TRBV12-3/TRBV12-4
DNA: TGTGCCAGCAGTTCCCGGGACTTCTCCTACGAGCAGTACTTC
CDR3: CASSSRDFSYEQYF

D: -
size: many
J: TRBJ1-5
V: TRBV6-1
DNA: TGTGCCAGCAGTGAAGCTGTTCGGGGACATCAGCCCCAGCATTTT
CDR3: CASSEAVRGHQPQHF

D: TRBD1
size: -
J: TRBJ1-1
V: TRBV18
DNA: TGTGCCAGCTCACCACCGAACACAGGGGGGACTGAAGCTTTCTTT
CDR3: CASSPPNTGGTEAFF

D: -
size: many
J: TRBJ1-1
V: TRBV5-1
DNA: TGCGCCAGCTTTCTGCAACCCAGTGGGGACACTGAAGCTTTCTTT
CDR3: CASFLQPSGDTEAFF

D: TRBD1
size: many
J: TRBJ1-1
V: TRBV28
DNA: TGTGCCAGCAGGCCCTCCGGGACAGGGGGCTATGTCACTGAAGCTTTCTTT
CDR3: CASRPSGTGGYVTEAFF

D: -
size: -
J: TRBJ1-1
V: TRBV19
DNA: TGTGCCACTGAAAGGGTCGGAGTATCTGAAGCTTTCTTT
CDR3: CATERVGVSEAFF

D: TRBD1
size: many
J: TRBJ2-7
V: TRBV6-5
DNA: TGTGCCAGCAGTTACTCGGCGGGACAGGGATTTTACGAGCAGTACTTC
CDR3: CASSYSAGQGFYEQYF

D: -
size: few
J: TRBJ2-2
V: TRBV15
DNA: TGTGCCACCAGACCGATTGAACACGGGGAGCTGTTTTTT
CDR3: CATRPIEHGELFF

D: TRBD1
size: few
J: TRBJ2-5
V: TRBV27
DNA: TGTGCCAGCAGCCCTGACAGGGGAATAGAGACCCAGTACTTC
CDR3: CASSPDRGIETQYF

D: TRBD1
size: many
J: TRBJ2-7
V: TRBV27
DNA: TGTGCCAGCAGTTTATCCCCGACAGGGACCCCCTACGAGCAGTACTTC
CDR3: CASSLSPTGTPYEQYF

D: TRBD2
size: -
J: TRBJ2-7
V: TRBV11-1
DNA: TGTGCCAGCAGCTTAGCAATTATACAGATACTAGCGGGCCAAGGATACGAGCAGTACTTC
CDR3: CASSLAIIQILAGQGYEQYF

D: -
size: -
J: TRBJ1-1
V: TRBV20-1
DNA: TGCAGTGCTAGACTAGGAGGCCGGGGGCGGGATGAAGCTTTCTTT
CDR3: CSARLGGRGRDEAFF

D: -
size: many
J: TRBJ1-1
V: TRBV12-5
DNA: TGTGCTAGTGCCCCCGAAGAAGAAGCTTTCTTT
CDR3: CASAPEEEAFF

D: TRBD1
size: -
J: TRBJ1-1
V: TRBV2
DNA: TGTGCCAGCAGTGAGTTGAGGGCCGGAGGGGGCATGAACACTGAAGCTTTCTTT
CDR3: CASSELRAGGGMNTEAFF

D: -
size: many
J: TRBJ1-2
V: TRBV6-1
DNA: TGTGCCAGCAGTGAAGCGAAGGGCAGGGAGTATGGCTACACCTTC
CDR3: CASSEAKGREYGYTF

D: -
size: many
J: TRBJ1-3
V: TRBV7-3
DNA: TGTGCCAGCAGCCCGGGCGTGGGGACGGACGTTGATGGAAACACCATATATTTT
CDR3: CASSPGVGTDVDGNTIYF

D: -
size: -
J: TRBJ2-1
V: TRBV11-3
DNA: TGTGCCAGCAGCGGCAGCCCCGGACTACTGAGCTCCTACAATGAGCAGTTCTTC
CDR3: CASSGSPGLLSSYNEQFF

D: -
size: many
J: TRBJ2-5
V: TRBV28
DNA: TGTGCCAGCAGTTTACCACAGACGACCCAAGAGACCCAGTACTTC
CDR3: CASSLPQTTQETQYF

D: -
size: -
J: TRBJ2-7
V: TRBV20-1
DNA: TGCAGTGCTCCCCGGGCAGGGGCCTACGAGCAGTACTTC
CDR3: CSAPRAGAYEQYF

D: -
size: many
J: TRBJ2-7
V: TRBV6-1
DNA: TGTGCCAGCAGTGAGGGGGACTTAACCTACGAGCAGTACTTC
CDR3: CASSEGDLTYEQYF

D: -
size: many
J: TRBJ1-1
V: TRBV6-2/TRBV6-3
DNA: TGTGCCAGCATCAAGGACACGGCGGCCACTGAAGCTTTCTTT
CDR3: CASIKDTAATEAFF

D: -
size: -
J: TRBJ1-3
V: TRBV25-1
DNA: TGTGCTGCCAGCATTGGGGAAGTTGGTCACACCATATATTTT
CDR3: CAASIGEVGHTIYF

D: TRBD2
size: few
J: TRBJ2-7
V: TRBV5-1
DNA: TGCGCCAGCAGCTTTCAACTAGCGGGGATTGACGAGCAGTACTTC
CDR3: CASSFQLAGIDEQYF

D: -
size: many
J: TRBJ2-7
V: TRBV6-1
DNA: TGTGCCAGCAGGGAGGGCTTGTACTACGAGCAGTACTTC
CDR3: CASREGLYYEQYF

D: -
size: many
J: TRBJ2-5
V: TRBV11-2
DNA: TGTGCCAGCAGCTCCTTGGCGGAGACCCAGTACTTC
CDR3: CASSSLAETQYF

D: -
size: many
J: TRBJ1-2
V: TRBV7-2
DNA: TGTGCCAGCAGCAGACTTAGTTTCCAAGGGGACTATGGCTACACCTTC
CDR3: CASSRLSFQGDYGYTF

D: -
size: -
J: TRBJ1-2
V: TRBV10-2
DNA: TGCGCCAGCAGACCCGGGACCGATAACTATGGCTACACCTTC
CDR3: CASRPGTDNYGYTF

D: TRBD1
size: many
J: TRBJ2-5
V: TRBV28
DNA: TGTGCCAGCAGTCTTCCCCTGGACAGGATCAGGGAGACCCAGTACTTC
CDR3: CASSLPLDRIRETQYF

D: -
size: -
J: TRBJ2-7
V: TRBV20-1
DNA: TGCAGTCCTTATCGCGGGTCCACCTACGAGCAGTACTTC
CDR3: CSPYRGSTYEQYF

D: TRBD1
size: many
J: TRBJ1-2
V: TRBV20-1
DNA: TGCAGTGCTAGAGATCAGGGGGGGGGTGGCTACACCTTC
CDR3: CSARDQGGGGYTF

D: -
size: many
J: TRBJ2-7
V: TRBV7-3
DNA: TGTGCCAGCAGCCGAGGACTAACCTACGAGCAGTACTTC
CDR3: CASSRGLTYEQYF

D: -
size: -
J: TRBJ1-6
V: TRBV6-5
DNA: TGTGCCAGCAGTTACAAGGGAGGCTCCTATAATTCACCCCTCCACTTT
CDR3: CASSYKGGSYNSPLHF

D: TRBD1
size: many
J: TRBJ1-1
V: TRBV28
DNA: TGTGCCAGCAGTCACGGACAGGGAGGGGGCACTGAAGCTTTCTTT
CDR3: CASSHGQGGGTEAFF

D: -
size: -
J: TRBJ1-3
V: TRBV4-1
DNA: TGCGCCAGCAGCCAGCGAAACAACCGGGGTTCTGGAAACACCATATATTTT
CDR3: CASSQRNNRGSGNTIYF

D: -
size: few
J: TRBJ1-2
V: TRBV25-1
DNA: TGTGCCAGCAGTGACCCCACCCAGGGAAACTATGGCTACACCTTC
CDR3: CASSDPTQGNYGYTF

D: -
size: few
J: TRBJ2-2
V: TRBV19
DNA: TGTGCCAGTAGTACAGTGACAGAGAATACCGGGGAGCTGTTTTTT
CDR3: CASSTVTENTGELFF

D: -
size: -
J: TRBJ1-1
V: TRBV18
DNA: TGTGCCAGCTCACGACAAGGTGGATGGGACACTGAAGCTTTCTTT
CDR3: CASSRQGGWDTEAFF

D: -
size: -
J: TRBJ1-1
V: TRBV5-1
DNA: TGCGCCAGCAGCTTGGATCAGGTGGTCACTGAAGCTTTCTTT
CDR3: CASSLDQVVTEAFF

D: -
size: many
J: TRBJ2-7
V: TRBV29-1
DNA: TGCAGCGTCTCCCGAACCGGCTACGAGCAGTACTTC
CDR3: CSVSRTGYEQYF

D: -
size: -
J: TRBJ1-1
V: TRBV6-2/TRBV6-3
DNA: TGTGCCAGCTTCGCCCCCGGGGTCTTGAACACTGAAGCTTTCTTT
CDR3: CASFAPGVLNTEAFF

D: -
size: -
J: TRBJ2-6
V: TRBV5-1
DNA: TGCGCCAGCAGCTTGGAGGCGGTCTCTGGGGCCAACGTCCTGACTTTC
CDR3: CASSLEAVSGANVLTF

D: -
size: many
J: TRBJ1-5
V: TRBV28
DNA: TGTGCCAGCAGTACCCGTTCCAAGCCCCAGCATTTT
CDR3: CASSTRSKPQHF

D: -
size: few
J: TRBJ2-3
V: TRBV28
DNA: TGTGCCAGCAGTTTTCCCCCAGCGGGTTCCCTGAGCACAGATACGCAGTATTTT
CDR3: CASSFPPAGSLSTDTQYF

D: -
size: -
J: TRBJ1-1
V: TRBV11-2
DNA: TGTGCCAGCAGCTTACTCCCATCGACAGACCCGAGGACTGAAGCTTTCTTT
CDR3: CASSLLPSTDPRTEAFF

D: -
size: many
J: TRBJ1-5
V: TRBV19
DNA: TGTGCCACCCTGGGAGGGAACAATCAGCCCCAGCATTTT
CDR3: CATLGGNNQPQHF

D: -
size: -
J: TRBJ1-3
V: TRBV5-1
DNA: TGCGCCAGCAGCTTGGTCGCAGGATCGTCCTCTGGAAACACCATATATTTT
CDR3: CASSLVAGSSSGNTIYF

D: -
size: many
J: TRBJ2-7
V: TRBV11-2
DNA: TGTGCCAGCAGCTTAGTCGTAGCGTGGGAGCAGTACTTC
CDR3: CASSLVVAWEQYF